One sample yielded the 8 T cell receptor beta chains listed below, sequenced in a study of vaccination and CD4 T cells after COVID-19. No antigens are known for them. Treatment of the sample: approximately nine-day PBMC culture with coronavirus spike peptide pools or control peptides (ViraFEST assay). Sequencing of DNA taken from cultured CD4+ T cells relied on the Oncomine TCR Beta short-read assay. TCRdb re-derived calls from the PCR reads in MiXCR, one entry per CDR3 protein. This sample has 15,000 or so distinct CDR3 sequences, with 45% found just once. Sequencing used CD4+ T cells from blood, cultured in vitro, obtained before SARS-CoV-2 vaccination. These receptors all come from a human donor who received a COVID-19 vaccine.

This rearrangement joins TRBV27 to TRBJ1-2, with D possibly being TRBD1 (5 bases). Looked up from germline, CDR1 is MNHEY and CDR2 is SMNVEV (reference sequence). V gave up 6 bases and J gave up 4 bases, with 12 bases separating them. The CDR3 spans 13 residues. The CDR3 DNA sequence: TGTGCCAGCAGCCGCGGGACGGCCTATGGCTACACCTTC. Protein product: CASSRGTAYGYTF.

Within the sample, this clonotype is large (0.1 to 1%). CDR3 sequence: CSARHGTNEKLFF. In DNA form, the CDR3 reads TGCAGTGCTAGACATGGAACTAATGAAAAACTGTTTTTT. This chain uses TRBV20-1 with TRBJ1-4; D call uncertain. The CDR3 has 13 residues. In germline, CDR1 is DFQATT, CDR2 SNEGSKA (reference sequence). V was trimmed by 2 bases and J by 1 base, leaving 5 bases between them.

The V call is TRBV30, the J call TRBJ2-7; D remains unclear. Germline CDR1 and CDR2: GTSNPN and SVGIG (reference sequence). The V end lost 0 bases, the J end lost 6 bases, and 9 bases lay between the germline ends. This CDR3 region has 12 residues. CDR3 sequence (DNA): TGTGCCTGGAGTGTACAAGGGATCGAGCAGTACTTC. This sequence encodes CAWSVQGIEQYF.

The V gene is TRBV10-3, the J gene TRBJ2-7, with D perhaps TRBD1 (6 bases). Germline V CDR1 and CDR2: ENHRY, SYGVKD. This CDR3 is built from 13 residues. With 4 bases removed from V and 4 bases from J, the gap between germline ends came to 11 bases. Here the CDR3 DNA reads TGTGCCATCAGTGCGGGACATCAATACGAGCAGTACTTC. Translation: CAISAGHQYEQYF.

V gene TRBV12-5 combines with J gene TRBJ1-2, with D uncertain. Germline loops: CDR1 LGHNT, CDR2 FRNRAP. Trimming removed 3 bases at V and 4 bases at J, with 9 bases between. The CDR3 extends over 13 amino acids. The CDR3 DNA follows: TGTGCTAGTGGTTTCCCCGGAGCCTATGGCTACACCTTC. Residues: CASGFPGAYGYTF.

This clonotype has only a few counts. The chain couples TRBV19 to TRBJ2-5, with 9 bases identical to TRBD1. Trimming removed 3 bases from V and 6 bases from J; junction bases left unmatched: 5. The CDR3 is made up of 14 amino acids. Per the germline V gene, CDR1 is LNHDA and CDR2 is SQIVND (reference sequence). The CDR3 loop is CASSITGGEKTQYF. As DNA, the CDR3 is TGTGCCAGTAGTATTACAGGGGGCGAGAAGACCCAGTACTTC. The whole variable domain, remainder taken from reference TRBV19 and TRBJ2-5, is DGGITQSPKYLFRKEGQNVTLSCEQNLNHDAMYWYRQDPGQGLRLIYYSQIVNDFQKGDIAEGYSVSREKKESFPLTVTSAQKNPTAFYLCASSITGGEKTQYFGPGTRLLVL.

This clonotype has more than one count but fewer than ten. In DNA form, the CDR3 reads TGTGCCAGCAGCTTGTCCGGGGCATGGAATTCACCCCTCCACTTT. Translating gives CASSLSGAWNSPLHF. The rearrangement links TRBV5-4 to TRBJ1-6; maybe TRBD1 (5 bases). V was clipped by 1 base and J by 7 bases, with 12 bases between them. CDR1 is SGHNT, CDR2 YYREEE, per germline (reference sequence). This CDR3 region has 15 residues. The full variable domain, completed using reference TRBV5-4 and TRBJ1-6, is ETGVTQSPTHLIKTRGQQVTLRCSSQSGHNTVSWYQQALGQGPQFIFQYYREEENGRGNFPPRFSGLQFPNYSSELNVNALELDDSALYLCASSLSGAWNSPLHFGNGTRLTVT.

The chain couples TRBV9 to TRBJ1-1, with D unclear. The V and J ends lost 0 bases and 3 bases respectively, with 12 bases between them. Germline assignment: CDR1 SGDLS and CDR2 YYNGEE. The CDR3 is 15 residues long. Here the CDR3 reads CASSVASGRYTEAFF. CDR3 in DNA: TGTGCCAGCAGCGTAGCTTCGGGTCGGTACACTGAAGCTTTCTTT.